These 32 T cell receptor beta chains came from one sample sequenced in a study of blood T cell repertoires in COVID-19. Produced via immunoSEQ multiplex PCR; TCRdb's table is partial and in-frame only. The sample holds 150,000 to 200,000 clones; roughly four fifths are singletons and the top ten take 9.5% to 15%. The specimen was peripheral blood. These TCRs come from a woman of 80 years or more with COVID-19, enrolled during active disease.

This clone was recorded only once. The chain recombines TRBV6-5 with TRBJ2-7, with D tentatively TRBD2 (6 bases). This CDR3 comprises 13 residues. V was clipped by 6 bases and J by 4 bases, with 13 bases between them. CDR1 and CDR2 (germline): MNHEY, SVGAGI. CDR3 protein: CASSWGVSYEQYF. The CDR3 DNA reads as TGTGCCAGCAGCTGGGGGGTGAGTTACGAGCAGTACTTC.

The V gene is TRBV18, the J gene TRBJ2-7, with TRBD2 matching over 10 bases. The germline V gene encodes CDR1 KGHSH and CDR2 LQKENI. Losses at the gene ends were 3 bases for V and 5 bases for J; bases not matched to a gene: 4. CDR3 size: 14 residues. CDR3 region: CASSPLAGADEQYF. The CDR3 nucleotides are TGTGCCAGCTCACCCCTAGCGGGAGCGGACGAGCAGTACTTC.

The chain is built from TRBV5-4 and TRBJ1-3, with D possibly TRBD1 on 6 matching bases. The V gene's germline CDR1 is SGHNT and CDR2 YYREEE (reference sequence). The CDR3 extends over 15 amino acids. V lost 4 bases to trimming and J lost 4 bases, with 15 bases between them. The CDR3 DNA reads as TGTGCCAGCAGCCGGGCGGGGGGCTTGGGAAACACCATATATTTT. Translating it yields CASSRAGGLGNTIYF.

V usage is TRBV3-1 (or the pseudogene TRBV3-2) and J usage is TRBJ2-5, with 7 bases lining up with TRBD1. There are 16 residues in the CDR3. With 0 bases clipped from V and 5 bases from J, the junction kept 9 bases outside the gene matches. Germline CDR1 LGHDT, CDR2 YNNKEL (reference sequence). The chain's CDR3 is CASSQDRGGRGETQYF. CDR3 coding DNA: TGTGCCAGCAGCCAAGATCGAGGAGGCAGGGGGGAGACCCAGTACTTC.

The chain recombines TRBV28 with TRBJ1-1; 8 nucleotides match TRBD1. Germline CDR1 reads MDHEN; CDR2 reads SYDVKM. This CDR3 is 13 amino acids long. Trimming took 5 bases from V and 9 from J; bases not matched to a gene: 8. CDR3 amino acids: CASSQGAWAKAFF. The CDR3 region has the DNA TGTGCCAGCAGTCAGGGGGCTTGGGCTAAAGCTTTCTTT.

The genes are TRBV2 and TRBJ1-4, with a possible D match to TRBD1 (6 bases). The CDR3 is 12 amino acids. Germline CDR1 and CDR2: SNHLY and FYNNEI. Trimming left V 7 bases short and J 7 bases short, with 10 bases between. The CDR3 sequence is CASTGEFEKLFF. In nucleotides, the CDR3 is TGTGCCAGCACAGGGGAATTTGAAAAACTGTTTTTT.

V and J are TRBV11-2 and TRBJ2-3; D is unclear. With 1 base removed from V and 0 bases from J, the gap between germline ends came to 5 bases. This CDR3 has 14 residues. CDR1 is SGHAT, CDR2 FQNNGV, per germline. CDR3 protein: CASSLVASTDTQYF. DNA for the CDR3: TGTGCCAGCAGCTTAGTGGCCAGCACAGATACGCAGTATTTT.

The CDR3 here is CASSLRSYEQYF. CDR3 coding DNA: TGTGCCAGCAGCTTACGCTCCTACGAGCAGTACTTC. V usage is TRBV13 and J usage is TRBJ2-7; D is uncertain. This CDR3 has 12 amino acids. Germline-derived CDR1 and CDR2 are PRHDT and FYEKMQ (reference sequence). The germline V and J ends were trimmed by 2 bases and 0 bases, with 2 bases remaining between them.

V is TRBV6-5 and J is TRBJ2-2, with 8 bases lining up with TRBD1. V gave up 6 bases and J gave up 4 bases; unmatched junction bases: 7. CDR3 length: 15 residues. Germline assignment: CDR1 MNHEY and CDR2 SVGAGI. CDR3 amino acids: CASSLHRGSTGELFF. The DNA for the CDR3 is TGTGCCAGCAGCCTACACAGGGGGAGCACCGGGGAGCTGTTTTTT.

This CDR3 reads CASSPKGLADADTQYF. The CDR3 DNA reads as TGTGCCAGCAGCCCCAAGGGACTAGCGGACGCAGATACGCAGTATTTT. V gene TRBV7-3 combines with J gene TRBJ2-3; 11 nucleotides align to TRBD2. Germline V lookup: CDR1 SGHTA, CDR2 FQGTGA. The V gene end was trimmed by 5 bases and the J gene end by 4 bases; junction bases not matched to a gene: 8. CDR3 length: 16 residues.

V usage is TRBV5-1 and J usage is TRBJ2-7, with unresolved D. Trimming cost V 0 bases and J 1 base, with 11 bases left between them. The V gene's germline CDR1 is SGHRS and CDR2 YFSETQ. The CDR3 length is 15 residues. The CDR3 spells CASSLGAGLSYEQYF. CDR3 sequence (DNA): TGCGCCAGCAGCTTGGGGGCAGGCTTATCCTACGAGCAGTACTTC.

CDR3 in amino acids: CASSRNRVLYYGYTF. CDR3 DNA: TGCGCCAGCAGCCGCAACAGGGTGTTGTACTATGGCTACACCTTC. The V call is TRBV4-3, the J call TRBJ1-2; possible D gene TRBD1, 6 bases. CDR1 is LGHNA, CDR2 YSLEER, per germline. The ends were cut back, 4 bases at V and 3 bases at J, with 15 bases in the middle. CDR3 size: 15 residues.

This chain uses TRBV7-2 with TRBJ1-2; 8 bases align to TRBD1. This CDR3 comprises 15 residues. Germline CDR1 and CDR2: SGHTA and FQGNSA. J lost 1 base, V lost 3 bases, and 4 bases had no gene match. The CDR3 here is CASSFDRGLNYGYTF. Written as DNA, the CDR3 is TGTGCCAGCAGCTTTGACAGGGGTCTTAACTATGGCTACACCTTC. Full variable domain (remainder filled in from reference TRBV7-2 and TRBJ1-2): GAGVSQSPSNKVTEKGKDVELRCDPISGHTALYWYRQSLGQGLEFLIYFQGNSAPDKSGLPSDRFSAERTGGSVSTLTIQRTQQEDSAVYLCASSFDRGLNYGYTFGSGTRLTVV.

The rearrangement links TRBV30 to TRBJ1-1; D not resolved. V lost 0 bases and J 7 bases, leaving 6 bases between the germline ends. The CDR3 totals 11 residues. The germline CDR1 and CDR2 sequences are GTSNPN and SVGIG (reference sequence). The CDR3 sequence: CAWSVRGEAFF. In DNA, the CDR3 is TGTGCCTGGAGTGTACGAGGTGAAGCTTTCTTT.

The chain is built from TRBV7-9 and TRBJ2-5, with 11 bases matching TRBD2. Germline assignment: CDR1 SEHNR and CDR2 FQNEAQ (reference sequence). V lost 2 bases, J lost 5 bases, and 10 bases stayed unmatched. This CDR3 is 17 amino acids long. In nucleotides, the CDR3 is TGTGCCAGCAGCTTAAAGGGTAGCGGGGGGGCCTCGGAGACCCAGTACTTC. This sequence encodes CASSLKGSGGASETQYF.

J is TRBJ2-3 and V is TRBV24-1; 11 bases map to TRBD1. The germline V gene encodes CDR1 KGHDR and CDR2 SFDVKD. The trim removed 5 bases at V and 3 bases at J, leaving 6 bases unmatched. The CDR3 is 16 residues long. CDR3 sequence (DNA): TGTGCCACCAGTGCCGTCGGGACAGGGGGAACAGATACGCAGTATTTT. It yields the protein CATSAVGTGGTDTQYF.

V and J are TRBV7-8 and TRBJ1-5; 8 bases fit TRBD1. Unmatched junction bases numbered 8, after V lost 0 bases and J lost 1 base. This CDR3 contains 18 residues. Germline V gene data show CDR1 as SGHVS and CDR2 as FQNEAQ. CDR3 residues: CASSLARTGRGSNQPQHF. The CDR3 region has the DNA TGTGCCAGCAGCTTAGCCCGGACAGGGCGCGGGAGCAATCAGCCCCAGCATTTT. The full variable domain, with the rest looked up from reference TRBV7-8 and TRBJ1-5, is GAGVSQSPRYKVAKRGQDVALRCDPISGHVSLFWYQQALGQGPEFLTYFQNEAQLDKSGLPSDRFFAERPEGSVSTLKIQRTQQEDSAVYLCASSLARTGRGSNQPQHFGDGTRLSIL.

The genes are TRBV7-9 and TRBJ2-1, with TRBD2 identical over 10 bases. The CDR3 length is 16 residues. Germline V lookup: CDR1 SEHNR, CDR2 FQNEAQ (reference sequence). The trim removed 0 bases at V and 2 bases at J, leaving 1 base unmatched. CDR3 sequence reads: CASSLALAGAYNEQFF. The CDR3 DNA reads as TGTGCCAGCAGCTTAGCGCTAGCGGGGGCCTACAATGAGCAGTTCTTC.

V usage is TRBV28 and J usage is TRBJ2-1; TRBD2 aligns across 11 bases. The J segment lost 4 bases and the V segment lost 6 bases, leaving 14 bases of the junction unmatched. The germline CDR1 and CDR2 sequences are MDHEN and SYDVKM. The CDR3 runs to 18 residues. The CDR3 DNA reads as TGTGCCAGCAGCCTCCTAGCGGGAGGACCAAGGGTGTACAATGAGCAGTTCTTC. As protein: CASSLLAGGPRVYNEQFF.

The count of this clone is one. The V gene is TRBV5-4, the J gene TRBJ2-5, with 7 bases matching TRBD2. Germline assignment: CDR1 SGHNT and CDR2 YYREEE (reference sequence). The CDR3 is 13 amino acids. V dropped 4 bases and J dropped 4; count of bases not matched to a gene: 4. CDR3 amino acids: CASSPTSRETQYF. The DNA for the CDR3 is TGTGCCAGCAGCCCGACTAGCCGAGAGACCCAGTACTTC.

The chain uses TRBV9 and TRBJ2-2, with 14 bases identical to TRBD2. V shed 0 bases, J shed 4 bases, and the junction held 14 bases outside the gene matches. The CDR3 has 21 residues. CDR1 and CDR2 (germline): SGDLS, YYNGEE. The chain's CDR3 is CASSVALSAWTSGGITGELFF. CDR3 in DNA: TGTGCCAGCAGCGTAGCTCTTTCCGCCTGGACTAGCGGGGGGATCACCGGGGAGCTGTTTTTT.

CDR3 sequence reads: CASSSSLGPARYEQYF. DNA of the CDR3: TGTGCCAGCAGTTCCTCCCTGGGGCCTGCGCGGTACGAGCAGTACTTC. The chain is built from TRBV6-2 or TRBV6-3 and TRBJ2-7, with D perhaps matching TRBD1 (5 bases). This CDR3 has 16 amino acids. In germline, CDR1 is MNHEY, CDR2 SVGEGT. The V end was cut by 4 bases, the J end by 4 bases, with 20 bases between.

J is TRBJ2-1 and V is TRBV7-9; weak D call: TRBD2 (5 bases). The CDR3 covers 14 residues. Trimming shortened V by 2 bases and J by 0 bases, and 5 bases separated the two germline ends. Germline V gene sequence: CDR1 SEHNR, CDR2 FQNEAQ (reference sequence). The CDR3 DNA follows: TGTGCCAGCAGCTTAAGCGGCTCCTACAATGAGCAGTTCTTC. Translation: CASSLSGSYNEQFF. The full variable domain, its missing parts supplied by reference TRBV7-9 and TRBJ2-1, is DTGVSQNPRHKITKRGQNVTFRCDPISEHNRLYWYRQTLGQGPEFLTYFQNEAQLEKSRLLSDRFSAERPKGSFSTLEIQRTEQGDSAMYLCASSLSGSYNEQFFGPGTRLTVL.

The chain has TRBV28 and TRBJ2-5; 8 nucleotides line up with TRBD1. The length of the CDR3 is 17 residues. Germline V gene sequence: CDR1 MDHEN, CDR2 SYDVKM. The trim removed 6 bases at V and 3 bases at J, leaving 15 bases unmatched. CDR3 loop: CASRPVVGTGAKETQYF. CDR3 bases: TGTGCCAGCAGACCCGTCGTCGGGACAGGAGCGAAAGAGACCCAGTACTTC.

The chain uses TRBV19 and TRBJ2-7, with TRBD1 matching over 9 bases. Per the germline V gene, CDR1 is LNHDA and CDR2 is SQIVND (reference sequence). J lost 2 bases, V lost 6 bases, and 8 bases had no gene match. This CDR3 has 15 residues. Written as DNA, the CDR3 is TGTGCCAGTAGCCTGGGGACAGGGCTACCCTACGAGCAGTACTTC. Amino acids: CASSLGTGLPYEQYF.

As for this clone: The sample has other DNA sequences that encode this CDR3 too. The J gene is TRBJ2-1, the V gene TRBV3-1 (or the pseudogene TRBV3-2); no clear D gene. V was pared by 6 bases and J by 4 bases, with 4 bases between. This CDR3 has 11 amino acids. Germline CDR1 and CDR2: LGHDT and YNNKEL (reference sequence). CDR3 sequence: CASRLYNEQFF. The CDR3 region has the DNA TGTGCCAGCAGGCTATACAATGAGCAGTTCTTC.

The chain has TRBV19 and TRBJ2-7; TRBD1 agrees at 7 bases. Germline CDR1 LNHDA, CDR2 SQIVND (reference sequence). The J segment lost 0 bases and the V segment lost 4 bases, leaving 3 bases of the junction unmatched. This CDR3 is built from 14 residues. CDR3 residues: CASSTYRGSYEQYF. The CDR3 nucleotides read TGTGCCAGTAGTACCTACAGGGGCTCCTACGAGCAGTACTTC.

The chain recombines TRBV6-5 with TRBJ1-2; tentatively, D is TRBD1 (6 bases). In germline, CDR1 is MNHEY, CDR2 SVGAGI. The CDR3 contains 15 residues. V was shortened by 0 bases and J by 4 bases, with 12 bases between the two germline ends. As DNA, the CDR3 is TGTGCCAGCAGTTACTCGGGGGCTCTCGGCTATGGCTACACCTTC. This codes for CASSYSGALGYGYTF.

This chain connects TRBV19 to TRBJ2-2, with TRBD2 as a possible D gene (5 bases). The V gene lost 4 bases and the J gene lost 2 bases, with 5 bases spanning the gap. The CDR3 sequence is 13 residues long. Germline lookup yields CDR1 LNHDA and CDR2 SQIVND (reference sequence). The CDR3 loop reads CASSRTNTGELFF. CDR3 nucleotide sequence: TGTGCCAGTAGTAGGACTAACACCGGGGAGCTGTTTTTT.

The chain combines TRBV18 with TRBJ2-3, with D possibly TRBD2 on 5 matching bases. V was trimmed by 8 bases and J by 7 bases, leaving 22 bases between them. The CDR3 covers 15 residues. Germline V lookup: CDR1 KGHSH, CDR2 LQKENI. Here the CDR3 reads CASHRRRGPLYTQYF. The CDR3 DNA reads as TGTGCCAGCCACCGTCGACGGGGTCCTCTGTATACGCAGTATTTT.

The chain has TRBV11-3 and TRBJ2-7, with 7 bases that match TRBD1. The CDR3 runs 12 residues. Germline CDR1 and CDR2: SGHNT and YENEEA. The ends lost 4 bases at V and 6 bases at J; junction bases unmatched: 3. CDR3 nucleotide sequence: TGTGCCAGCAGCTCGACAGGGACCGAGCAGTACTTC. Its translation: CASSSTGTEQYF.

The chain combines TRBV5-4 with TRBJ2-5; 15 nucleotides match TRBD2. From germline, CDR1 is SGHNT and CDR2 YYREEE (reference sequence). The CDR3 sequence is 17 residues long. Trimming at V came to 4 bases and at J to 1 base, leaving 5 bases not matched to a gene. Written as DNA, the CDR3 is TGTGCCAGCAGCCCCGGACTAGCGGGGGGGGCCCAAGAGACCCAGTACTTC. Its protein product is CASSPGLAGGAQETQYF.